Each of the 19 T cell receptor beta chains below was sequenced from the same sample in a study of monozygotic twins with inflammatory bowel disease. TCRdb re-called the 5' RACE reads and catalogs CDR3 proteins one per entry, DNA excluded. The sample table includes 300,000 to 450,000 distinct CDR3 sequences. The sequencing input was blood. The source is a human donor with ulcerative colitis or Crohn's disease, or a healthy co-twin of an affected twin (not recorded which).

The V call is TRBV7-6, the J call TRBJ2-2; lacking DNA, the TRBD2 call made by TCRdb goes unchecked. The CDR3 runs 12 residues. Looked up from germline, CDR1 is SGHVS and CDR2 is FNYEAQ. This CDR3 reads CSGRLHTGELFF.

The rearrangement links TRBV7-9 to TRBJ1-1; TCRdb reports TRBD1, a call that lacks DNA to check it against. Germline lookup yields CDR1 SEHNR and CDR2 FQNEAQ (reference sequence). There are 16 residues in the CDR3. The CDR3 sequence: CASSISGPGMNTEAFF.

The V and J genes are TRBV5-1 and TRBJ2-1; without DNA, the TCRdb call of TRBD1 cannot be checked. CDR1 is SGHRS, CDR2 YFSETQ, per germline. CDR3 length: 15 residues. This chain's CDR3 is CASSTYRGLEGEQFF.

V and J are TRBV12-3 or TRBV12-4 and TRBJ2-5; absent DNA, TCRdb's TRBD2 call cannot be checked. The CDR3 covers 15 residues. The CDR3 spells CASSLVAGGLETQYF.

This sequence joins TRBV12-5 and TRBJ2-7. The CDR3 is made up of 13 amino acids. Germline assignment: CDR1 LGHNT and CDR2 FRNRAP. CDR3 loop: CASGLGETYEQYF.

The rearrangement uses TRBV6-1 and TRBJ1-5; as DNA is missing, the TRBD1 call by TCRdb cannot be tested. Looked up from germline, CDR1 is MNHNS and CDR2 is SASEGT. The CDR3 is 18 amino acids. CDR3 protein: CASSETVTGGWGNQPQHF.

This chain connects TRBV6-5 to TRBJ2-3. CDR3 length equals 16 residues. Germline CDR1 MNHEY, CDR2 SVGAGI. The CDR3: CASSYSKVYGTDTQYF.

This sequence joins TRBV29-1 and TRBJ1-1; the D gene TCRdb calls, TRBD1, cannot be checked with no DNA. CDR1 is SQVTM, CDR2 ANQGSEA, per germline. The CDR3 runs 15 residues. The CDR3 loop is CSVGGLKWGNTEAFF.

V usage is TRBV9 and J usage is TRBJ1-3; the TCRdb D gene call, TRBD1, has no DNA to confirm it. Germline lookup yields CDR1 SGDLS and CDR2 YYNGEE. This CDR3 spans 16 amino acids. The CDR3: CASSARQGRSGNTIYF.

The V gene is TRBV7-2, the J gene TRBJ2-4; checking the TCRdb D call of TRBD1 is not possible without DNA. This CDR3 contains 11 residues. CDR1 and CDR2 (germline): SGHTA, FQGNSA. The chain's CDR3 is CASSLMGGQYF. Based on the CDR3 plus reference TRBV7-2 and TRBJ2-4, the full variable domain is GAGVSQSPSNKVTEKGKDVELRCDPISGHTALYWYRQSLGQGLEFLIYFQGNSAPDKSGLPSDRFSAERTGGSVSTLTIQRTQQEDSAVYLCASSLMGGQYFGAGTRLSVL.

The chain uses TRBV5-6 and TRBJ1-5; absent DNA, TCRdb's TRBD1 call cannot be checked. CDR3 size: 16 residues. Germline CDR1 reads SGHDT; CDR2 reads YYEEEE. Here the CDR3 reads CASSLIGGKSNQPQHF. The full variable domain, completed using reference TRBV5-6 and TRBJ1-5, is DAGVTQSPTHLIKTRGQQVTLRCSPKSGHDTVSWYQQALGQGPQFIFQYYEEEERQRGNFPDRFSGHQFPNYSSELNVNALLLGDSALYLCASSLIGGKSNQPQHFGDGTRLSIL.

The genes are TRBV4-3 and TRBJ2-2; TCRdb outputs TRBD2, but without DNA this stays unchecked. This CDR3 contains 16 residues. The germline V gene encodes CDR1 LGHNA and CDR2 YSLEER. CDR3 region: CASSQAGGSNTGELFF.

This chain connects TRBV11-2 to TRBJ2-5; no DNA is available, so the TRBD1 call from TCRdb remains unchecked. This CDR3 region has 14 residues. Per the germline V gene, CDR1 is SGHAT and CDR2 is FQNNGV. The chain's CDR3 is CASSSTGFQETQYF.

J is TRBJ2-7 and V is TRBV6-1. Germline values: CDR1 MNHNS, CDR2 SASEGT. The length of the CDR3 is 14 residues. This CDR3 is CASSEADSSYEQYF.

V and J are TRBV4-3 and TRBJ2-3; TCRdb outputs TRBD1, but without DNA this stays unchecked. This CDR3 is 19 amino acids long. In germline, CDR1 is LGHNA, CDR2 YSLEER. CDR3 amino acids: CASSQGRRMGQGVTDTQYF.

The chain links TRBV4-3 to TRBJ2-1. The germline CDR1 and CDR2 sequences are LGHNA and YSLEER. The CDR3 is 14 amino acids. CDR3 in amino acids: CASSQDRIGFEQFF.

The chain couples TRBV11-2 to TRBJ2-1; TCRdb's D gene call, TRBD2, goes unchecked for lack of DNA. In germline, CDR1 is SGHAT, CDR2 FQNNGV. There are 14 residues in the CDR3. The CDR3 sequence: CASSWSSGGVEQFF.

This chain connects TRBV7-2 to TRBJ1-2; TCRdb selects TRBD1, and the lack of DNA leaves this call unchecked. The CDR3 spans 14 residues. CDR1 and CDR2 from the germline V gene are SGHTA and FQGNSA. The CDR3 region is CASSLEQGGYGYTF. The full variable domain, its missing parts supplied by reference TRBV7-2 and TRBJ1-2, is GAGVSQSPSNKVTEKGKDVELRCDPISGHTALYWYRQSLGQGLEFLIYFQGNSAPDKSGLPSDRFSAERTGGSVSTLTIQRTQQEDSAVYLCASSLEQGGYGYTFGSGTRLTVV.

CDR3: CASSRTTSGGTFYNEQFF. This sequence joins TRBV5-1 and TRBJ2-1; TCRdb outputs TRBD2, but without DNA this stays unchecked. The CDR3 consists of 18 residues. The germline V gene has CDR1 SGHRS and CDR2 YFSETQ.